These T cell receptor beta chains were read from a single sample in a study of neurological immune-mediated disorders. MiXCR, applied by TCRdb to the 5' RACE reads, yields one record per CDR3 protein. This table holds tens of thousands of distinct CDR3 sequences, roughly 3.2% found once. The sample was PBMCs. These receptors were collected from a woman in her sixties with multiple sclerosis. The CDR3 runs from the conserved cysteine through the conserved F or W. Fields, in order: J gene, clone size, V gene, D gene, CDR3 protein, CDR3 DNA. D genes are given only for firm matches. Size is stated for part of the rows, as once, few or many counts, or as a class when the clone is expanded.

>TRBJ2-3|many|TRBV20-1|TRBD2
CSATRAGSTDTQYF
TGCAGTGCTACCCGAGCGGGGAGCACAGATACGCAGTATTTT
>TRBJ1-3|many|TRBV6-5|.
CASSYSRPREVSGNTIYF
TGTGCCAGCAGTTACTCGAGGCCCAGGGAGGTTTCTGGAAACACCATATATTTT
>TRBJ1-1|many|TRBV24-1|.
CATGSIGTEAFF
TGTGCCACCGGGTCGATAGGGACTGAAGCTTTCTTT
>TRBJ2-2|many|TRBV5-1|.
CASSPLPGNTGELFF
TGCGCCAGCAGCCCTTTACCGGGGAACACCGGGGAGCTGTTTTTT
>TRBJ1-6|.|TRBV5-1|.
CASSLDGSWVNSPLHF
TGCGCCAGCAGCTTGGATGGCAGCTGGGTAAATTCACCCCTCCACTTT
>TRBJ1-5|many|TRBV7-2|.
CASTPDGGGNQPQHF
TGTGCCAGCACTCCGGACGGGGGTGGCAATCAGCCCCAGCATTTT
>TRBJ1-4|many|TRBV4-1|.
CASSPPGVTNEKLFF
TGCGCCAGCAGCCCCCCCGGAGTAACTAATGAAAAACTGTTTTTT
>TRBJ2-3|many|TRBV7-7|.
CASSLAQGDTQYF
TGTGCTAGCAGCTTAGCGCAAGGAGATACGCAGTATTTT
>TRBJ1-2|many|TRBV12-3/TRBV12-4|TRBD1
CASVRDRSFGYTF
TGTGCCAGCGTGCGGGACAGGTCTTTTGGCTACACCTTC
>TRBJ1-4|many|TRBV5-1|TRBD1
CASSPTGGKEKLFF
TGCGCCAGCAGCCCTACAGGGGGGAAGGAAAAACTGTTTTTT
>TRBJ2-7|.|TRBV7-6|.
CASTPLVGWHEQYF
TGTGCCAGCACCCCCCTAGTAGGGTGGCACGAGCAGTACTTC
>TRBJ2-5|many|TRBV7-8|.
CASSPGQQETQYF
TGTGCCAGCAGCCCCGGACAGCAAGAGACCCAGTACTTC
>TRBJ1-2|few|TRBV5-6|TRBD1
CASRYRDSSYGYTF
TGTGCCAGCAGATACCGGGACAGCAGCTATGGCTACACCTTC
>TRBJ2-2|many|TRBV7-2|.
CASSLAGPGTFNTGELFF
TGTGCCAGCAGCTTAGCGGGACCCGGAACTTTCAACACCGGGGAGCTGTTTTTT
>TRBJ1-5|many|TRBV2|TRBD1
CASSPLTGGVKPQHF
TGTGCCAGCAGCCCGCTAACAGGGGGCGTGAAGCCCCAGCATTTT
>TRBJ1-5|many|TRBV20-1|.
CSARSSGSSAVAQPQHF
TGCAGTGCTAGATCCAGTGGCAGTTCGGCCGTCGCTCAGCCCCAGCATTTT
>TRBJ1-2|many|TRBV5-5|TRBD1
CASSPSVGGRYGYTF
TGTGCCAGCAGCCCGTCGGTAGGGGGCCGCTATGGCTACACCTTC
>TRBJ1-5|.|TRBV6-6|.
CASSLAKRPQHF
TGTGCCAGCAGCCTAGCAAAGCGGCCCCAGCATTTT
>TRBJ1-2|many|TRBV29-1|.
CSESGDSNYGYTF
TGCAGCGAGTCGGGAGACAGCAACTATGGCTACACCTTC
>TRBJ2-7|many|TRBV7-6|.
CASSPGQVYEQYF
TGTGCCAGCAGCCCAGGACAAGTCTACGAGCAGTACTTC
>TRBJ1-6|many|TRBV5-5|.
CASSLGTEWGGLTPLHF
TGTGCCAGCAGCTTGGGGACCGAATGGGGCGGGTTAACACCCCTCCACTTT
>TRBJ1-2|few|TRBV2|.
CASSVTSELYGYTF
TGTGCCAGCAGCGTAACATCGGAGCTCTATGGCTACACCTTC
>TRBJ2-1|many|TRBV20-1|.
CSARDQGRGPNNEQFF
TGCAGTGCTAGAGATCAAGGGCGGGGGCCTAACAATGAGCAGTTCTTC
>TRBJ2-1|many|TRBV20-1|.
CSASPSNYNEQFF
TGCAGTGCTAGTCCTAGTAATTACAATGAGCAGTTCTTC
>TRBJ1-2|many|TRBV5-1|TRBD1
CASSFGTVYGYTF
TGCGCCAGCAGCTTTGGGACAGTCTATGGCTACACCTTC
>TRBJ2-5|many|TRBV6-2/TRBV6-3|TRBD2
CASSFLAGTAETQYF
TGTGCCAGCAGTTTCCTAGCGGGGACCGCAGAGACCCAGTACTTC
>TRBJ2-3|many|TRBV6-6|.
CASSYTAGASDTQYF
TGTGCCAGCAGTTACACTGCTGGGGCATCAGATACGCAGTATTTT
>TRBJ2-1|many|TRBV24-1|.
CATSDLQDRTTHNEQFF
TGTGCCACCAGTGATTTACAAGACAGGACAACACACAATGAGCAGTTCTTC
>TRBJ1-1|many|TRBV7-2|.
CASSLQGNWNTEAFF
TGTGCCAGCAGCTTACAGGGAAACTGGAACACTGAAGCTTTCTTT
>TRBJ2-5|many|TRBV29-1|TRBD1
CSVDGTGGVETQYF
TGCAGCGTTGACGGGACAGGGGGCGTAGAGACCCAGTACTTC
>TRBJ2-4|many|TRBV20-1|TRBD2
CSALGLAGGPAKNIQYF
TGCAGTGCTCTGGGACTAGCGGGGGGGCCAGCCAAAAACATTCAGTACTTC
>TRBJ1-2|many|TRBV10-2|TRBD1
CASSPDRDYGYTF
TGCGCCAGCAGCCCCGACAGGGATTATGGCTACACCTTC
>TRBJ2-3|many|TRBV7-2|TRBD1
CASSLTGVSTDTQYF
TGTGCCAGCAGCTTAACAGGGGTGTCCACAGATACGCAGTATTTT
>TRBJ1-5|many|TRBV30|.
CATGGNQPQHF
TGTGCCACCGGGGGCAATCAGCCCCAGCATTTT
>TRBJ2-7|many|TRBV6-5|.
CASTSTGAYEQYF
TGTGCCAGCACCTCGACCGGAGCCTACGAGCAGTACTTC
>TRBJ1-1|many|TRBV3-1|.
CASSLGEGRTEAFF
TGTGCCAGCAGCCTCGGCGAGGGTCGGACTGAAGCTTTCTTT
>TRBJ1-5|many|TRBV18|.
CASSRQALNQPQHF
TGTGCCAGCTCACGACAGGCGCTCAATCAGCCCCAGCATTTT
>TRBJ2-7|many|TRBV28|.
CASSPLSGPFYEQYF
TGTGCCAGCAGTCCCCTCTCTGGGCCTTTCTACGAGCAGTACTTC
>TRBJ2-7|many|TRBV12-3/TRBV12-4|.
CASSFSGPYEQYF
TGTGCCAGCAGTTTTTCCGGACCCTACGAGCAGTACTTC
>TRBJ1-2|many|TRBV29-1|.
CSPYRINYGYTF
TGCAGCCCCTACAGGATTAACTATGGCTACACCTTC